A selection of T cell receptor beta chains follows, all from one sample in a study of shared clonotypes between healthy human individuals. Sequencing used immunoSEQ multiplex PCR; TCRdb keeps in-frame clones, though not all of them. The data show about 820,000 clones, with more than 85% seen just once and around 24% held by the top ten. The sequenced sample was naive CD8+ T cells sorted from blood. The receptor source for this set is a young man in good health. Both conserved end residues are trimmed from each CDR3. Each record gives: V gene, CDR3 protein.

TRBV27	ASSLYLQGEYTSTDTQY
TRBV7-9	ASSFGGTDTQY
TRBV18	ASSPSPGVPAPSGNTIY
TRBV4-1	ASSQDRAGELF
TRBV27	ASSLYYEDNYGYT
TRBV25-1	ASRARAQETQY
TRBV19	ASSIWGPGGYT
TRBV30	ASDLTGGINEQF
TRBV28	ASSKRGNTGELF
TRBV18	ASSPDRIKTGELF
TRBV13	ASSQRQGANSPLH
TRBV4-3	ASSQDMGGNQPQH
TRBV10-3	AIRTGTNTGELF
TRBV19	ASSIHHTMTNTGELF
TRBV30	AWSSGRGHQPQH
TRBV13	ASSLNTGGYEQY
TRBV7-9	ASSDRGNTEAF
TRBV14	ASSQLGGLRPNEQF
TRBV5-1	ASSFRGADYGYT
TRBV10-3	AIGAGAGDTQY
TRBV13	ASSLGLALWNGYT
TRBV5-4	ASSPGLAGLRGYEQY
TRBV7-9	ASRGGNEQF
TRBV2	ARSRVSLETYNEQF
TRBV9	ASSLSGTGYNEQF
TRBV10-3	AISGSTGGLDTEAF
TRBV6-6	ASSYSRTGDQETQY
TRBV16	ASSLGLAGEEGEQF
TRBV28	ASRGTGNSNQPQH
TRBV7-6	ASSLTLAGDYEQY
TRBV30	AWNPDSHSGNTIY
TRBV5-1	ASSLSQGSRNEQF
TRBV2	ASKLAGVYEQY
TRBV21-1	ASSPVALSSPDRGQHNEQF
TRBV28	ASSLSGINEQF
TRBV9	ASSVGQGGYTDTQY
TRBV11-2	ASSLVSGDTDTQY